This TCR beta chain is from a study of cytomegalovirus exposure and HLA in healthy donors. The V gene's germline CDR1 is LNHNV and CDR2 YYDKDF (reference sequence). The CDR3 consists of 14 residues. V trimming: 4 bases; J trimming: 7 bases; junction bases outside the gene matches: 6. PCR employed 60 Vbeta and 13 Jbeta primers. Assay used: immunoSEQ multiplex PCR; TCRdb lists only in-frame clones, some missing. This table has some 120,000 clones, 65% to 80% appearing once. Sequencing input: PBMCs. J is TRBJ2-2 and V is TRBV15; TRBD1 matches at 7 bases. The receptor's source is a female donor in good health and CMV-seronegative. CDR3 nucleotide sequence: TGTGCCACCAGCACGGTGACAGGGTTCGGGGAGCTGTTTTTT. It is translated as CATSTVTGFGELFF.